The sequence of this T cell receptor (beta chain) was determined in a study of T cell responses to AZD1222 COVID-19 vaccine. Study-wide results and limits: Regions 160-218 and 743-854 dominated among vaccine-associated CD4 TCRs spanning spike. Most donors were white British, females outnumbered males, and clonal diversity was possibly underestimated. Receipt of two AZD1222 doses was followed by a rise in Spike-specific TCR breadth and depth.

Method: immunoSEQ multiplex PCR; TCRdb's copy keeps in-frame clones and lacks some. The sample yields more than 95,000 clones, 89% seen once. V was pared by 11 bases and J by 1 base, with 11 bases between. The CDR3 runs to 12 residues. Germline V CDR1 and CDR2: LGHDT, YNNKEL (reference sequence). Worth noting for this clone: No antigen is known for it.

This rearrangement joins TRBV3-1 (or the pseudogene TRBV3-2) to TRBJ1-1, with D perhaps matching TRBD1 (6 bases). Material: peripheral blood, obtained on day 0 of AZD1222 vaccination. The sequence was collected from an adult in good health. Written as DNA, the CDR3 is TGTGCCGTACAGACAGGGAACACTGAAGCTTTCTTT. Its translation: CAVQTGNTEAFF.